The 16 T cell receptor beta chains reported below all come from one sample, sequenced in a study of blood T cell repertoires in COVID-19. The method was immunoSEQ multiplex PCR; TCRdb's version includes in-frame clones alone and lacks a portion of them. The sample includes a few hundred thousand clones, around 90% seen only once; the top ten take about 15%. Source material: PBMCs or T cells enriched from blood (not recorded which). These receptors were collected from a man aged 25-45 years who had been exposed to COVID-19.

The chain employs TRBV7-8 and TRBJ1-3; D unresolved. Germline V lookup: CDR1 SGHVS, CDR2 FQNEAQ. Trimming took off 2 bases at V and 1 base at J, with 6 bases between the two ends. This CDR3 is built from 14 residues. The CDR3: CASSLRQSGNTIYF. DNA for the CDR3: TGTGCCAGCAGCTTACGACAATCTGGAAACACCATATATTTT.

V and J are TRBV18 and TRBJ2-7; the D gene is possibly TRBD2 (7 bases). V lost 2 bases and J lost 4, with 12 bases in between. Germline-derived CDR1 and CDR2 are KGHSH and LQKENI. There are 14 residues in the CDR3. CDR3 in DNA: TGTGCCAGCTCACCAAGGCGGGGGCCATACGAGCAGTACTTC. This gives the protein CASSPRRGPYEQYF.

The V and J genes are TRBV4-3 and TRBJ1-1, with D hard to call. The germline V and J ends were trimmed by 2 bases and 5 bases, with 9 bases remaining between them. Germline CDR1 and CDR2: LGHNA and YSLEER. The CDR3 contains 13 residues. CDR3 protein: CASSQYSITEAFF. CDR3 bases: TGCGCCAGCAGCCAATATAGTATTACTGAAGCTTTCTTT.

V gene TRBV5-1 combines with J gene TRBJ1-2; no clear D gene. Germline V gene data show CDR1 as SGHRS and CDR2 as YFSETQ. Trimming stripped 6 bases from V and 2 bases from J, with 23 bases between. The CDR3 contains 17 residues. DNA for the CDR3: TGCGCCAGCACCCCAAGGCGTTCTGGAGATCAGAACTATGGCTACACCTTC. Protein: CASTPRRSGDQNYGYTF.

This rearrangement joins TRBV5-3 to TRBJ2-7; 10 nucleotides align to TRBD2. TRBV5-3 belongs to the ORF category, with a function that is uncertain. This CDR3 contains 14 residues. Unmatched junction bases numbered 2, after V lost 1 base and J lost 4 bases. CDR3 nucleotide sequence: TGTGCCAGAAGCTTGAGAGCGGGGGGGTACGAGCAGTACTTC. The encoded protein is CARSLRAGGYEQYF.

V usage is TRBV3-1 (or the pseudogene TRBV3-2) and J usage is TRBJ2-7; TRBD2 might be the D (7 bases). Trimming left V 4 bases short and J 4 bases short, with 14 bases between. This CDR3 has 14 residues. From germline, CDR1 is LGHDT and CDR2 YNNKEL (reference sequence). CDR3 nucleotides: TGTGCCAGCAGCCCCTTCGGGGGGCCATACGAGCAGTACTTC. Its translation is CASSPFGGPYEQYF.

The chain recombines TRBV6-1 with TRBJ1-3; D perhaps matches TRBD1 (5 bases). The CDR3 runs 14 residues. Per germline, CDR1 MNHNS and CDR2 SASEGT. Trimming took 1 base from V and 5 from J, leaving 9 bases between them. The CDR3 DNA sequence: TGTGCCAGCAGTGAAGGGACAACGAGAAACACCATATATTTT. Residues: CASSEGTTRNTIYF.

The chain has TRBV7-2 and TRBJ1-3; 9 positions match TRBD1. Germline assignment: CDR1 SGHTA and CDR2 FQGNSA. The CDR3 loop spans 15 amino acids. J was trimmed by 5 bases and V by 5 bases; bases with no gene match: 7. The CDR3 DNA reads as TGTGCCAGCAGCGAGAACAGGGGGCGAAGAAACACCATATATTTT. It is translated as CASSENRGRRNTIYF.

In DNA form, the CDR3 reads TGTGCCTGGAGTGTACCGGCGCAGCGGGGACCAACAGATACGCAGTATTTT. Translating it yields CAWSVPAQRGPTDTQYF. V gene TRBV30 combines with J gene TRBJ2-3; the match to TRBD2 covers 7 bases. The CDR3 is 17 residues long. Trimming removed 0 bases from V and 3 bases from J; junction bases left unmatched: 12. Germline-derived CDR1 and CDR2 are GTSNPN and SVGIG (reference sequence).

CDR3: CASSQAGGEKLFF. The CDR3 bases are TGTGCCAGCAGCCAAGCCGGGGGTGAAAAACTGTTTTTT. The rearrangement links TRBV14 to TRBJ1-4; tentatively, D is TRBD1 (5 bases). The CDR3 has 13 amino acids. Germline V gene data show CDR1 as SGHDN and CDR2 as FVKESK. The germline V and J ends were trimmed by 1 base and 7 bases, with 7 bases remaining between them.

The chain carries TRBV3-1 (or the pseudogene TRBV3-2) and TRBJ2-5, with 10 bases matching TRBD2. CDR3 length equals 16 residues. Per germline, CDR1 LGHDT and CDR2 YNNKEL (reference sequence). The junction had 13 bases not matched to a gene; V was cut back by 7 bases and J by 5 bases. CDR3: CASNSLAGNLEETQYF. CDR3 in DNA: TGTGCCAGCAACTCACTAGCGGGAAATTTAGAGGAGACCCAGTACTTC.

This rearrangement joins TRBV4-2 to TRBJ1-1; no clear D gene. This CDR3 is built from 17 residues. The V gene lost 3 bases and the J gene lost 2 bases, with 19 bases spanning the gap. The V gene's germline CDR1 is LGHNA and CDR2 YNFKEQ. The CDR3 bases are TGTGCCAGCAGCCACCTATTAACGGGGAAATCCAACACTGAAGCTTTCTTT. Amino acids: CASSHLLTGKSNTEAFF.

The chain carries TRBV30 and TRBJ1-3; D is uncertain. CDR1 and CDR2 (germline): GTSNPN, SVGIG (reference sequence). Trimming removed 1 base from V and 0 bases from J, with 7 bases in between. CDR3 size: 14 residues. The CDR3 DNA reads as TGTGCCTGGAGTGCTCGTAGCTCTGGAAACACCATATATTTT. Its translation: CAWSARSSGNTIYF.

The chain recombines TRBV5-1 with TRBJ2-7, with TRBD1 as a possible D gene (6 bases). CDR3 length: 14 residues. In germline, CDR1 is SGHRS, CDR2 YFSETQ. V was pared by 4 bases and J by 6 bases, with 17 bases between. CDR3 protein: CASSPRTVAGEQYF. The DNA for the CDR3 is TGCGCCAGCAGCCCAAGGACAGTAGCAGGCGAGCAGTACTTC.

The V and J genes are TRBV4-2 and TRBJ2-3, with a weak D call TRBD2 (6 bases). Trimming cost V 2 bases and J 5 bases, with 17 bases left between them. This CDR3 is 16 amino acids long. The germline gives CDR1 LGHNA, CDR2 YNFKEQ. CDR3 region: CASSQMGLSAGDTQYF. The CDR3 DNA reads as TGTGCCAGCAGCCAAATGGGACTCTCCGCGGGAGATACGCAGTATTTT.

The J gene is TRBJ1-4, the V gene TRBV11-3, with 12 bases that match TRBD1. This CDR3 contains 19 residues. V lost 6 bases, J lost 3 bases, and 14 bases stayed unmatched. CDR1 and CDR2 (germline): SGHNT, YENEEA. This CDR3 reads CASSLFRDRGRTPNEKLFF. The CDR3 DNA is TGTGCCAGCAGTCTATTCCGGGACAGGGGGCGCACGCCTAATGAAAAACTGTTTTTT. The whole variable domain, filled in from reference TRBV11-3 and TRBJ1-4, reads EAGVVQSPRYKIIEKKQPVAFWCNPISGHNTLYWYLQNLGQGPELLIRYENEEAVDDSQLPKDRFSAERLKGVDSTLKIQPAELGDSAVYLCASSLFRDRGRTPNEKLFFGSGTQLSVL.